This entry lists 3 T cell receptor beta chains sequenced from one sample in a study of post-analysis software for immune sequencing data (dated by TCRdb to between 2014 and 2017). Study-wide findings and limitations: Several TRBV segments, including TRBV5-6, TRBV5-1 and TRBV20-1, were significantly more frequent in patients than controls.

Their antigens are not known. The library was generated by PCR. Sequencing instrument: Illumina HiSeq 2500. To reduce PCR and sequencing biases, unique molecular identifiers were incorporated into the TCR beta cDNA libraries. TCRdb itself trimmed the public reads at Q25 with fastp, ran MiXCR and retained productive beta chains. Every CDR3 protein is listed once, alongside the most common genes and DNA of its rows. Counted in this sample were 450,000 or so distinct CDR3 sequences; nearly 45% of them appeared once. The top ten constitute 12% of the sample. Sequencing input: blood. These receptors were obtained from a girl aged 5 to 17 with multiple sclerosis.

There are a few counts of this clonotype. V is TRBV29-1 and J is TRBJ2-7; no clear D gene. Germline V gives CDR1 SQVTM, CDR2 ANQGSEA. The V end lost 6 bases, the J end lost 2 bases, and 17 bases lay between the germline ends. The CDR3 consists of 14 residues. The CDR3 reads CSVGQALIPYEQYF. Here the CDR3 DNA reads TGCAGCGTCGGGCAGGCTCTAATCCCCTACGAGCAGTACTTC.

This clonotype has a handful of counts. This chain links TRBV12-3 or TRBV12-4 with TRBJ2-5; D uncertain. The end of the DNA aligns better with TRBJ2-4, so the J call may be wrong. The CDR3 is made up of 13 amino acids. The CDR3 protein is CASSFAGQNIQYF. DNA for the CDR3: TGTGCCAGCAGTTTTGCAGGACAAAACATTCAGTACTTC.

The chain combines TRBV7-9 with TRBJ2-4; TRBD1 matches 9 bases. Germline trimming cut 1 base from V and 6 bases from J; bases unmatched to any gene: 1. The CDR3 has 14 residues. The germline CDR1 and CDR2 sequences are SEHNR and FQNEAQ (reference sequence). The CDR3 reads CASSLGGQGNIQYF. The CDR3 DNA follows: TGTGCCAGCAGCTTAGGGGGACAGGGAAACATTCAGTACTTC.